This TCR beta chain was observed in a study of patients and donors after allogeneic stem cell transplantation. In this sample, this clonotype turned up a few times. The CDR3 length is 13 residues. The germline CDR1 and CDR2 sequences are SQVTM and ANQGSEA. V was pared by 4 bases and J by 2 bases, with 12 bases between. TCRdb recomputed calls from the RT-PCR reads with MiXCR, one row per CDR3 protein. This table has roughly 230,000 distinct CDR3 sequences, around 14% appearing once. Input material: blood, either unsorted or a sorted T cell fraction (not recorded which). The rearrangement links TRBV29-1 to TRBJ2-7, with D unresolved. The sequence came from a human donor who was either an allogeneic HSCT recipient or a stem cell or donor lymphocyte infusion donor (not recorded which). It is not recorded whose cells these are; they may come from a transplant donor. Written as DNA, the CDR3 is TGCAGCGTTGTTCCAGACGGAACCTACGAGCAGTACTTC. Amino acid sequence: CSVVPDGTYEQYF.